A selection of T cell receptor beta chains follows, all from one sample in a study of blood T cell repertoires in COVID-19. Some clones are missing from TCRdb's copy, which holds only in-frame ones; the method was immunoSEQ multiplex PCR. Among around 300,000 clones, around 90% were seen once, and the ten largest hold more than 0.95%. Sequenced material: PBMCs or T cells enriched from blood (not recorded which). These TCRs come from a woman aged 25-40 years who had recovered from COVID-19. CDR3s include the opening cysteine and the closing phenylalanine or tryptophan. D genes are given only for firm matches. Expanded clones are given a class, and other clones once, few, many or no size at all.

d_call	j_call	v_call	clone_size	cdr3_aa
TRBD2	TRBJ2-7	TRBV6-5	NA	CASSSVAGGAYEQYF
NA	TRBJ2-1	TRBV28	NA	CASSFQGYPQGDEQFF
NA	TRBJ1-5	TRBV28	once	CASSPIRGSNQPQHF
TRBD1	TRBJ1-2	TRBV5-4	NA	CASSPIDRGRWGYTF
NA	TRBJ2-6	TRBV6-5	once	CASSRSGANVLTF
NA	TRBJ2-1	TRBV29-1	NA	CSVDRFDNEQFF
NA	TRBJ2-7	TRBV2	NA	CASSTDSYEQYF
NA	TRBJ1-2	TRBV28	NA	CASSFLQGYGYTF
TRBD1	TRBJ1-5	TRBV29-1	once	CSATEGQGGQPQHF
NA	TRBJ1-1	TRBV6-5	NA	CASSYGELGTSGGAFF
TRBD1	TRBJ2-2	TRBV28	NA	CASSRDRGTGELFF
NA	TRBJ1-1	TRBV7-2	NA	CASPVGGYAFF
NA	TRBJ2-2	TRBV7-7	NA	CASSVLGLHTGELFF
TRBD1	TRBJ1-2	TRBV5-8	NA	CASGGTGGFAVGYTF
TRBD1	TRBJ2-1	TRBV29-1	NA	CSVEKGQGIRPRNEQFF
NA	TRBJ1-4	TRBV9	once	CASSVYSSTNEKLFF
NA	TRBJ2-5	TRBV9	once	CASSLGSGETQYF
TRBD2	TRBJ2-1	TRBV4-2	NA	CASSQGAGEGVNEQFF
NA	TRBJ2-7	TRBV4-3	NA	CASSQDVKYEQYF
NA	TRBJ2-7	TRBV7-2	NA	CASSSTLSGEQYF
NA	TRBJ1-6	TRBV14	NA	CASSQEGVYSPLHF
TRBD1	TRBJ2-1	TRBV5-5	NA	CASSLGTGNYNEQFF
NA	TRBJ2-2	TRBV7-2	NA	CASSLRWSEGGELFF
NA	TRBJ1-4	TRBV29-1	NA	CSVGGVWGGHNEKLFF
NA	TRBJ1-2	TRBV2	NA	CASTQEAPGYTF
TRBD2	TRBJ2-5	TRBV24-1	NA	CATSERDGRGETQYF
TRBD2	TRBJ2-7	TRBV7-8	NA	CASSLVLAGGPGEQYF
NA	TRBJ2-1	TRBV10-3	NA	CAISELGTYNEQFF
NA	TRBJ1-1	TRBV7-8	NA	CASSLGFDRLNTEAFF
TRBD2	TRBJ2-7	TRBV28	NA	CASSDSGRVPYEQYF
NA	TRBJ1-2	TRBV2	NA	CASALAIWGYTF
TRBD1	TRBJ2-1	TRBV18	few	CASSPTGTSYNEQFF
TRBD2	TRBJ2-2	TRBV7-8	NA	CASSPIAGSNTGELFF